These 20 T cell receptor beta chains share one sample of origin, sequenced in a study of T cells after yellow fever vaccination. One entry per CDR3 protein results from TCRdb running MiXCR on the 5' RACE reads. The top ten clones hold roughly 16% of a sample with around 500,000 distinct CDR3 sequences, 20% to 25% of them seen once. The material was PBMCs, obtained roughly 20 days after the first yellow fever vaccination. The receptors derive from a young man who received the YFV17D yellow fever vaccine.

This clonotype was detected a few times. This chain connects TRBV21-1 to TRBJ2-7. TRBV21-1 is a pseudogene locus. The CDR3 is 14 residues long. The chain's CDR3 is CASSNGRTHQGQYV. The DNA for the CDR3 is TGTGCCAGCAGCAATGGAAGGACCCACCAAGGGCAGTACGTC.

J is TRBJ2-5 and V is TRBV20-1; 7 bases line up with TRBD2. V lost 0 bases and J lost 4; bases outside the gene matches: 8. The length of the CDR3 is 15 residues. Germline values: CDR1 DFQATT, CDR2 SNEGSKA (reference sequence). The CDR3 sequence is CSARDHGGNRETQYF. The CDR3 nucleotides are TGCAGTGCTAGAGATCACGGGGGGAACCGAGAGACCCAGTACTTC.

The rearrangement joins TRBV2 to TRBJ2-1, with D perhaps being TRBD1 or TRBD2 (5 bases each). This CDR3 has 12 amino acids. V lost 2 bases and J 10 bases, leaving 9 bases between the germline ends. Germline CDR1 is SNHLY and CDR2 is FYNNEI. CDR3 amino acids: CASSEWGGEQFF. For the CDR3, the DNA is TGTGCCAGCAGTGAATGGGGCGGGGAGCAGTTCTTC.

Here the CDR3 DNA reads TGTGCCAGCAGTTTCTCCAGCAGGGGGGAAGTGCAGTACGTC. Amino acid sequence: CASSFSSRGEVQYV. This chain uses TRBV12-3 or TRBV12-4 with TRBJ2-7; D might be TRBD1 (7 bases). This CDR3 is 14 amino acids long. V lost 3 bases to trimming and J lost 9 bases, with 18 bases between them.

The gene calls are TRBV5-1 and TRBJ1-4; a weak D match, TRBD1 (6 bases). The CDR3 spans 15 residues. Germline CDR1 reads SGHRS; CDR2 reads YFSETQ. V gave up 1 base and J gave up 8 bases, with 15 bases separating them. The CDR3 here is CASSLLGGGQEKLFF. CDR3 bases: TGCGCCAGCAGCTTGTTGGGGGGTGGACAGGAAAAACTGTTTTTT.

This clonotype was detected many times. The chain links TRBV6-5 to TRBJ2-2; D perhaps matches TRBD1 (6 bases). The germline V gene has CDR1 MNHEY and CDR2 SVGAGI. V lost 2 bases and J 1 base, leaving 8 bases between the germline ends. The CDR3 is made up of 15 amino acids. CDR3 residues: CASSYGQMNTGELFF. Written as DNA, the CDR3 is TGTGCCAGCAGTTACGGACAGATGAACACCGGGGAGCTGTTTTTT.

This clonotype appeared a few times. The J gene is TRBJ2-1, the V gene TRBV7-2, with D perhaps matching TRBD2 (6 bases). Trimming cost V 6 bases and J 4 bases, with 16 bases left between them. This CDR3 is 15 amino acids long. Germline V gives CDR1 SGHTA, CDR2 FQGNSA. The CDR3 loop is CASSPGRAVYNEQFF. CDR3 bases: TGTGCCAGCAGTCCCGGGAGAGCGGTGTACAATGAGCAGTTCTTC.

The chain joins TRBV7-8 to TRBJ2-3, with 8 nucleotides matching TRBD1. The germline V gene has CDR1 SGHVS and CDR2 FQNEAQ. V lost 2 bases and J lost 2; bases outside the gene matches: 6. The CDR3 loop spans 16 amino acids. CDR3 protein: CASSLTTGANTDTQYF. The CDR3 region has the DNA TGTGCCAGCAGCTTAACGACAGGGGCCAACACAGATACGCAGTATTTT.

This rearrangement joins TRBV6-1 to TRBJ2-5; 12 positions match TRBD2. The CDR3 is 16 residues long. The V segment lost 3 bases and the J segment 3 bases; nucleotides outside the gene matches: 5. Germline loops: CDR1 MNHNS, CDR2 SASEGT. CDR3 bases: TGTGCCAGCAGTGAGGTTCTAGCGGGGGGGAAAGAGACCCAGTACTTC. Translated: CASSEVLAGGKETQYF.

The V and J genes are TRBV24-1 and TRBJ2-2; 10 bases match TRBD1. Germline assignment: CDR1 KGHDR and CDR2 SFDVKD. The length of the CDR3 is 15 residues. Trimming cost V 6 bases and J 5 bases; bases outside gene matches: 5. The CDR3 region has the DNA TGTGCCACCAGTTTGGGACAGGGGAGGACCGGGGAGCTGTTTTTT. As protein: CATSLGQGRTGELFF.

The chain recombines TRBV6-1 with TRBJ1-2; D may be TRBD1 (5 bases). Germline values: CDR1 MNHNS, CDR2 SASEGT. V was trimmed by 6 bases and J by 4 bases, leaving 12 bases between them. The CDR3 consists of 13 residues. CDR3 loop: CASRDPGGYGYTF. CDR3 bases: TGTGCCAGCAGGGACCCTGGGGGCTATGGCTACACCTTC.

This clonotype has a handful of counts. This chain links TRBV9 with TRBJ2-1; 9 positions agree with TRBD2. This CDR3 contains 16 residues. Per germline, CDR1 SGDLS and CDR2 YYNGEE. Trimming took 0 bases from V and 3 from J; bases not matched to a gene: 4. CDR3 sequence: CASSVEERGVYNEQFF. The CDR3 bases are TGTGCCAGCAGCGTAGAGGAGCGGGGGGTCTACAATGAGCAGTTCTTC. The complete variable domain, with remaining parts taken from reference TRBV9 and TRBJ2-1, reads DSGVTQTPKHLITATGQRVTLRCSPRSGDLSVYWYQQSLDQGLQFLIQYYNGEERAKGNILERFSAQQFPDLHSELNLSSLELGDSALYFCASSVEERGVYNEQFFGPGTRLTVL.

The V call is TRBV4-2, the J call TRBJ2-2; a possible D gene is TRBD1 (6 bases). Trimming stripped 8 bases from V and 4 bases from J, with 11 bases between. In germline, CDR1 is LGHNA, CDR2 YNFKEQ. The CDR3 sequence is 13 residues long. The DNA for the CDR3 is TGTGCCAGCGCTAGGGGGTTCACCGGGGAGCTGTTTTTT. Translation gives CASARGFTGELFF.

This clonotype was seen only a few times. The V gene is TRBV10-3, the J gene TRBJ2-1; the D gene is possibly TRBD1 (6 bases). Germline assignment: CDR1 ENHRY and CDR2 SYGVKD. The V gene lost 4 bases and the J gene lost 9 bases, with 13 bases spanning the gap. The CDR3 loop spans 13 amino acids. As DNA, the CDR3 is TGTGCCATCAGTGGAACAGGGACGGGTGAGCAGTTCTTC. Translated, it gives CAISGTGTGEQFF.

This clonotype was seen more than once but under ten times. This chain links TRBV7-2 with TRBJ2-1, with 9 bases lining up with TRBD2. There are 15 residues in the CDR3. CDR1 SGHTA and CDR2 FQGNSA come from the germline V gene. V lost 6 bases to trimming and J lost 7 bases; unmatched junction nucleotides: 10. The CDR3 region is CASSSPAGGWNEQFF. CDR3 sequence (DNA): TGTGCCAGCAGTTCCCCCGCGGGGGGGTGGAATGAGCAGTTCTTC.

The rearrangement joins TRBV4-1 to TRBJ2-2; 10 nucleotides agree with TRBD2. V was pared by 2 bases and J by 5 bases, with 2 bases of the junction left unmatched. The CDR3 is made up of 15 amino acids. Germline lookup yields CDR1 MGHRA and CDR2 YSYEKL. CDR3 DNA: TGCGCCAGCAGCCAAAGGACTAGCGGTACCGGGGAGCTGTTTTTT. Translation: CASSQRTSGTGELFF.

The rearrangement uses TRBV20-1 and TRBJ1-6, with 9 bases that match TRBD1. The CDR3 is 14 amino acids. In germline, CDR1 is DFQATT, CDR2 SNEGSKA (reference sequence). V lost 1 base and J lost 9; bases outside the gene matches: 4. The CDR3 region is CSARGGTGLSPLHF. The DNA for the CDR3 is TGCAGTGCTAGAGGTGGGACAGGGCTTTCACCCCTCCACTTT.

There are many counts of this clonotype. This chain connects TRBV5-1 to TRBJ1-6, with TRBD1 as a possible D gene (6 bases). Per the germline V gene, CDR1 is SGHRS and CDR2 is YFSETQ. The length of the CDR3 is 14 residues. V shed 2 bases and J shed 7 bases, with 10 bases lying between them. The CDR3 DNA reads as TGCGCCAGCAGCTTTGGGGGACAAAATTCACCCCTCCACTTT. Its protein is CASSFGGQNSPLHF.

In its sample, this clonotype was seen a few times. The genes are TRBV5-1 and TRBJ2-1; 9 bases are a match to TRBD2. The germline gives CDR1 SGHRS, CDR2 YFSETQ. Losses at the gene ends were 0 bases for V and 4 bases for J; bases not matched to a gene: 2. This CDR3 has 15 residues. CDR3 in amino acids: CASSLGTSAYNEQFF. For the CDR3, the DNA is TGCGCCAGCAGCTTGGGGACTAGCGCATACAATGAGCAGTTCTTC.

CDR3 nucleotides: TGTGCCAGCAGTTTGCCCCCGACAGCTAACTATGGCTACACCTTC. Amino acids: CASSLPPTANYGYTF. This chain links TRBV12-3 or TRBV12-4 with TRBJ1-2; tentative D call: TRBD1 (5 bases). This CDR3 spans 15 amino acids. The ends were cut back, 3 bases at V and 0 bases at J, with 11 bases in the middle.